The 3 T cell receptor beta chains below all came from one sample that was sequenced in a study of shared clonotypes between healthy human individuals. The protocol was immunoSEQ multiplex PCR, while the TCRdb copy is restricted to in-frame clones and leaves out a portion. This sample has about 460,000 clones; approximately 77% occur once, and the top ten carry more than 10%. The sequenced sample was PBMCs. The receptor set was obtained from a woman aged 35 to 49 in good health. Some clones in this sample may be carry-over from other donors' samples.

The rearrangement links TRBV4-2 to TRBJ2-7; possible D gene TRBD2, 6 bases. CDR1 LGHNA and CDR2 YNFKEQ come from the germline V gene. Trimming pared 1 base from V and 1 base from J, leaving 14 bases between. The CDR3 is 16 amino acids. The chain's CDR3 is CASSQVSTSRSYEQYF. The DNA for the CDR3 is TGTGCCAGCAGCCAAGTTTCCACTAGCCGATCCTACGAGCAGTACTTC.

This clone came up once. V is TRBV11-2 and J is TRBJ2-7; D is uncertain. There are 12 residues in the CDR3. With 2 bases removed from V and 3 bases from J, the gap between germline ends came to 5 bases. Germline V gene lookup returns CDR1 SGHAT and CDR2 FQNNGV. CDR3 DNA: TGTGCCAGCAGCTTACCGAACTACGAGCAGTACTTC. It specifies CASSLPNYEQYF.

CDR3 residues: CASSLPGTQNEQFF. The DNA of the CDR3 is TGTGCCAGCAGTTTACCCGGGACTCAAAATGAGCAGTTCTTC. The chain joins TRBV28 to TRBJ2-1, with D possibly TRBD2 on 6 matching bases. The CDR3 totals 14 residues. Per the germline V gene, CDR1 is MDHEN and CDR2 is SYDVKM. The V gene lost 2 bases and the J gene lost 7 bases, with 12 bases spanning the gap. The full variable domain, its missing parts supplied by reference TRBV28 and TRBJ2-1, is DVKVTQSSRYLVKRTGEKVFLECVQDMDHENMFWYRQDPGLGLRLIYFSYDVKMKEKGDIPEGYSVSREKKERFSLILESASTNQTSMYLCASSLPGTQNEQFFGPGTRLTVL.